This T cell receptor beta chain was captured in a study of blood T cells in healthy people across ages. Then a second PCR, running roughly 6 to 11 cycles, was carried out with a sample-barcoded 5' primer and a J-beta primer mix. All cDNA molecules were each tagged by a template-switch adaptor with 12 random nucleotides. There were at least 2.5 million CDR3-containing paired-end reads obtained from each sample. TCRdb reanalysed the 5' RACE reads using MiXCR and keeps one entry per CDR3 protein. The sample consists of around 1,800,000 distinct CDR3 sequences, about 39% of them appearing once. Regarding the study as a whole: In long-lived donors, naive CD4+ cell counts and diversity exceeded those of aged donors. The study found TCR beta diversity correlated strongly with naive T cell percentage.

This clonotype has a handful of counts. Its antigen is still unknown. The germline gives CDR1 LGHNT, CDR2 FRNRAP. CDR3 length equals 15 residues. The germline V and J ends were trimmed by 6 bases and 2 bases, with 16 bases remaining between them. Sequenced: blood. The sequence was collected from a human donor in good health. The chain combines TRBV12-5 with TRBJ1-2, with D possibly TRBD1 on 6 matching bases. The CDR3 reads CASGFPGQGNYGYTF. The CDR3 bases are TGTGCTAGTGGCTTCCCAGGGCAGGGGAACTATGGCTACACCTTC.